This T cell receptor (beta chain) was profiled in a study of early T cells in non-severe SARS-CoV-2 infection. This clonotype was counted at least ten times. From the 5' RACE reads, TCRdb called clonotypes with MiXCR, one entry per CDR3 protein. The data hold roughly 81,000 distinct CDR3 sequences, with roughly 12% observed a single time. Germline CDR1 reads SGHAT; CDR2 reads FQNNGV. The CDR3 covers 14 residues. The V end was cut by 4 bases, the J end by 6 bases, with 13 bases between. Sequenced: whole blood. This chain links TRBV11-2 with TRBJ1-5; D perhaps matches TRBD1 (5 bases). The TCR originated in an adult who was a healthcare worker with PCR-confirmed SARS-CoV-2 infection or an uninfected control (not recorded which). CDR3 protein: CASSSGGGVQPQHF. The DNA for the CDR3 is TGTGCCAGCAGCTCTGGGGGGGGTGTTCAGCCCCAGCATTTT.